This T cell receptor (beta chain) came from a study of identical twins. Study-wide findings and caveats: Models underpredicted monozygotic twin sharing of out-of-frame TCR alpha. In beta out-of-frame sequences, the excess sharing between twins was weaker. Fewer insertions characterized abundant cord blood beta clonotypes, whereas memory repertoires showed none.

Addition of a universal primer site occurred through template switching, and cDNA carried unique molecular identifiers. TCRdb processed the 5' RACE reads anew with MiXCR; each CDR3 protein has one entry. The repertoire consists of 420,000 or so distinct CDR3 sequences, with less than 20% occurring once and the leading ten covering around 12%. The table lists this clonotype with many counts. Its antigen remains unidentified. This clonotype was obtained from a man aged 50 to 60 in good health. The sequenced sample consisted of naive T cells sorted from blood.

CDR3 DNA sequence: TGTGCCAGCAGCACAGGACTAGTCCTGTTCTTC. Translated: CASSTGLVLFF. This rearrangement joins TRBV7-2 to TRBJ2-1, with 7 bases aligning to TRBD2. The V gene's germline CDR1 is SGHTA and CDR2 FQGNSA. CDR3 length: 11 amino acids. V lost 5 bases, J lost 15 bases, and 7 bases stayed unmatched.